This entry lists 32 T cell receptor beta chains sequenced from one sample in a study of HIV-infected children after antiretroviral therapy interruption (dated by TCRdb to the late 2010s). The method was 3' RACE. The sequencing machine was an Illumina MiSeq. TCR libraries were constructed from RNA with a 3' RACE protocol that used unique molecular identifiers to correct for PCR amplification bias. TCRdb itself trimmed the public reads at Q25 with fastp, ran MiXCR and retained productive beta chains. Duplicate CDR3 protein sequences are folded into a single record with the most common DNA and genes. The sample profile shows some 7,000 distinct CDR3 sequences; approximately 15% of them were found once. Of the sample, 12% to 15% falls within the top ten clones. The label giving this sample's treatment or condition can be read as: PENTA 11 planned treatment interruption arm or continuous ART arm. This specimen was CD45RO+ CD8+ T cells from PBMCs, pooled from several time points, taken from a donor given antiretroviral therapy, either interrupted or continuous. The cell subset or site label here, explained by the study, means: memory CD8+ CD45RO+ CD45RA- T cells. These receptors came from a pool of human donors with HIV.

Sample share makes this clonotype medium-sized. The chain links TRBV4-1 to TRBJ2-1; no firm D call. Trimming shortened V by 3 bases and J by 0 bases, and 15 bases separated the two germline ends. Germline-derived CDR1 and CDR2 are MGHRA and YSYEKL. The CDR3 covers 17 residues. The CDR3 is CASSHHLGRSSYNEQFF. Here the CDR3 DNA reads TGCGCCAGCAGCCACCACCTCGGACGGAGCTCCTACAATGAGCAGTTCTTC.

This clonotype was observed many times. This chain connects TRBV20-1 to TRBJ2-1; D is perhaps TRBD2 (6 bases). Looked up from germline, CDR1 is DFQATT and CDR2 is SNEGSKA (reference sequence). The CDR3 has 14 residues. V was cut by 6 bases and J by 5 bases, with 17 bases left in between. Here the CDR3 reads CSAVRLATHNEQFF. For the CDR3, the DNA is TGCAGTGCCGTGCGTCTAGCGACACACAATGAGCAGTTCTTC.

In its sample, this clonotype was seen many times. The J gene is TRBJ2-7, the V gene TRBV7-8, with 9 bases that match TRBD1. This CDR3 is 15 amino acids long. Germline CDR1 reads SGHVS; CDR2 reads FQNEAQ. Losses at the gene ends were 5 bases for V and 1 base for J; bases not matched to a gene: 6. The CDR3 coding sequence is TGTGCCAGCAGCCCCAGGACAGGGGAGTCCTACGAGCAGTACTTC. Translation gives CASSPRTGESYEQYF.

This clonotype was found many times. The chain uses TRBV5-1 and TRBJ2-1; possible D gene TRBD1, 6 bases. CDR1 and CDR2 from the germline V gene are SGHRS and YFSETQ. V gave up 1 base and J gave up 0 bases, with 8 bases separating them. The CDR3 consists of 15 residues. The CDR3 nucleotides are TGCGCCAGCAGCTTGTGGGACAACTCCTACAATGAGCAGTTCTTC. Its translation: CASSLWDNSYNEQFF.

This clonotype was counted at least ten times. The V gene is TRBV5-1, the J gene TRBJ2-1; 9 nucleotides match TRBD2. V lost 0 bases to trimming and J lost 1 base; unmatched junction nucleotides: 5. The CDR3 loop spans 17 amino acids. The V gene's germline CDR1 is SGHRS and CDR2 YFSETQ. As DNA, the CDR3 is TGCGCCAGCAGCTTGGCCAGCGGGAGGCCTTCCTACAATGAGCAGTTCTTC. Translated, it gives CASSLASGRPSYNEQFF.

This clonotype was seen at least ten times. The chain employs TRBV7-2 and TRBJ2-5; unclear D gene. Trimming removed 2 bases from V and 5 bases from J, with 9 bases in between. The CDR3 length is 13 residues. The germline gives CDR1 SGHTA, CDR2 FQGNSA. CDR3 protein: CASSLLTRETQYF. The CDR3 DNA reads as TGTGCCAGCAGCTTATTGACGAGGGAGACCCAGTACTTC.

Relative to its sample, this clonotype is medium-sized. The rearrangement joins TRBV5-1 to TRBJ2-1, with 11 bases aligning to TRBD2. From germline, CDR1 is SGHRS and CDR2 YFSETQ. The CDR3 has 16 amino acids. V lost 2 bases to trimming and J lost 8 bases; unmatched junction nucleotides: 9. CDR3 loop: CASSFDSGRAEDEQFF. CDR3 DNA sequence: TGCGCCAGCAGCTTCGATAGCGGGAGGGCCGAAGATGAGCAGTTCTTC.

This clonotype was picked up many times. The CDR3 coding sequence is TGTGCCAGCAGCTTAACGAGTGGACGGACCAACTATGGCTACACCTTC. The encoded protein is CASSLTSGRTNYGYTF. The chain couples TRBV7-3 to TRBJ1-2; no firm D call. CDR1 and CDR2 from the germline V gene are SGHTA and FQGTGA. CDR3 length: 16 residues. V was cut by 0 bases and J by 2 bases, with 13 bases left in between.

This clonotype qualifies as medium-sized. V is TRBV5-1 and J is TRBJ2-2, with D possibly being TRBD2 (5 bases). Germline V gene lookup returns CDR1 SGHRS and CDR2 YFSETQ. The CDR3 runs 14 residues. Trimming took 0 bases from V and 7 from J, leaving 10 bases between them. CDR3 bases: TGCGCCAGCAGCTTGGCCGACTACTACGGGGAGCTGTTTTTT. Its translation: CASSLADYYGELFF.

This clonotype is labeled medium-sized. The chain couples TRBV7-9 to TRBJ2-7, with 7 bases identical to TRBD1. The CDR3 length is 13 residues. The V gene end was trimmed by 2 bases and the J gene end by 6 bases; junction bases not matched to a gene: 4. Germline loops: CDR1 SEHNR, CDR2 FQNEAQ (reference sequence). The CDR3 DNA is TGTGCCAGCAGCTTACTGCCAGGGGGCGAGCAGTACTTC. This encodes CASSLLPGGEQYF. The full variable domain, rest sourced from reference TRBV7-9 and TRBJ2-7, is DTGVSQNPRHKITKRGQNVTFRCDPISEHNRLYWYRQTLGQGPEFLTYFQNEAQLEKSRLLSDRFSAERPKGSFSTLEIQRTEQGDSAMYLCASSLLPGGEQYFGPGTRLTVT.

This clonotype was recorded at least ten times. The V gene is TRBV30, the J gene TRBJ1-4; D remains ambiguous. Trimming cost V 0 bases and J 4 bases, with 12 bases left between them. This CDR3 region has 15 residues. Germline V gene data show CDR1 as GTSNPN and CDR2 as SVGIG (reference sequence). CDR3 DNA: TGTGCCTGGAGTGTACTCGGGGTCGGTAATGAAAAACTGTTTTTT. This gives the protein CAWSVLGVGNEKLFF.

This clonotype appeared many times. The V gene is TRBV29-1, the J gene TRBJ2-2, with 13 bases lining up with TRBD2. The V gene end was trimmed by 6 bases and the J gene end by 0 bases; junction bases not matched to a gene: 4. Germline lookup yields CDR1 SQVTM and CDR2 ANQGSEA. The CDR3 totals 16 residues. The CDR3 spells CSVAGTSGANTGELFF. The DNA of the CDR3 is TGCAGCGTAGCCGGGACTAGCGGGGCGAACACCGGGGAGCTGTTTTTT.

This clonotype counts as medium-sized. V is TRBV12-3 or TRBV12-4 and J is TRBJ2-5, with D unresolved. Trimming removed 3 bases at V and 6 bases at J, with 11 bases between. This CDR3 comprises 13 residues. CDR3 amino acids: CASSLRVVKTQYF. In DNA, the CDR3 is TGTGCCAGCAGTTTGAGAGTGGTAAAGACCCAGTACTTC.

The J gene is TRBJ2-3, the V gene TRBV27; D may match TRBD1 or TRBD2 (6 bases each). The CDR3 is 14 amino acids. V lost 4 bases, J lost 9 bases, and 17 bases lay in between. Germline V lookup: CDR1 MNHEY, CDR2 SMNVEV (reference sequence). As DNA, the CDR3 is TGTGCCAGCAGTTCCACTTTTAGGGGGGACACGCAGTATTTT. It encodes CASSSTFRGDTQYF.

Worth noting for this clonotype: Sequence at one end of the junction differs from germline and may be a read error. V and J are TRBV27 and TRBJ2-4; 13 nucleotides align to TRBD2. The CDR3 consists of 20 residues. Germline V gene data show CDR1 as MNHEY and CDR2 as SMNVEV (reference sequence). The CDR3 nucleotides read TGTGCCAGCAGTCCCCTAGGACTAGCGGGAGAGGTTCGGGGCAAAAACATTCAGCACTTC. Translation gives CASSPLGLAGEVRGKNIQHF.

This clonotype was counted many times. The chain couples TRBV18 to TRBJ2-5; the D is unclear. The CDR3 has 12 amino acids. Trimming left V 6 bases short and J 6 bases short, with 11 bases between. Germline CDR1 is KGHSH and CDR2 is LQKENI. Here the CDR3 reads CASSHREQTQYF. The CDR3 region has the DNA TGTGCCAGCTCCCACCGCGAGCAGACCCAGTACTTC.

The rearrangement uses TRBV4-1 and TRBJ1-1, with 9 nucleotides matching TRBD1. Unmatched junction bases numbered 8, after V lost 3 bases and J lost 3 bases. Germline-derived CDR1 and CDR2 are MGHRA and YSYEKL. CDR3 length equals 16 residues. Here the CDR3 reads CASSQANRGPDTEAFF. The CDR3 DNA reads TGCGCCAGCAGCCAGGCGAACAGGGGGCCAGACACTGAAGCTTTCTTT.

This chain joins TRBV5-1 and TRBJ2-5, with D perhaps TRBD1 (6 bases). CDR3 size: 13 residues. Trimming stripped 4 bases from V and 3 bases from J, with 10 bases between. CDR1 is SGHRS, CDR2 YFSETQ, per germline. CDR3 nucleotide sequence: TGCGCCAGCAGCCGGACAGTTAAAGAGACCCAGTACTTC. Amino acid sequence: CASSRTVKETQYF.

In its sample, this clonotype ranks as medium-sized. The V call is TRBV7-8, the J call TRBJ2-7, with TRBD1 matching 9 bases. Germline V CDR1 and CDR2: SGHVS, FQNEAQ. There are 12 residues in the CDR3. Trimming at V came to 9 bases and at J to 4 bases, leaving 4 bases not matched to a gene. The CDR3 DNA reads TGTGCCAGTAGACAGGGGGGGTACGAGCAGTACTTC. Amino acids: CASRQGGYEQYF.

This clonotype came up a few times. This chain connects TRBV5-4 to TRBJ2-3, with 10 bases aligning to TRBD1. CDR1 is SGHNT and CDR2 is YYREEE in the germline V gene (reference sequence). V lost 3 bases and J lost 0; bases outside the gene matches: 4. The CDR3 is 16 residues long. CDR3 amino acids: CASSYRQGASTDTQYF. The CDR3 region has the DNA TGTGCCAGCAGCTACCGACAGGGGGCTAGCACAGATACGCAGTATTTT.

This clonotype ranks as medium-sized. The rearrangement uses TRBV12-3 or TRBV12-4 and TRBJ2-6, with D possibly TRBD1 on 5 matching bases. There are 16 residues in the CDR3. The V gene lost 3 bases and the J gene lost 0 bases, with 9 bases spanning the gap. The CDR3 loop is CASSFLGLSGANVLTF. The CDR3, as DNA: TGTGCCAGCAGTTTTCTGGGGCTCTCTGGGGCCAACGTCCTGACTTTC.

This clonotype has a handful of counts. V usage is TRBV20-1 and J usage is TRBJ2-2; tentatively, D is TRBD2 (6 bases). CDR1 is DFQATT and CDR2 is SNEGSKA in the germline V gene (reference sequence). The V end was cut by 2 bases, the J end by 5 bases, with 15 bases between. The CDR3 extends over 15 amino acids. The DNA of the CDR3 is TGCAGTGCTAGAAGGTGGCAGGGAGGAACCGGGGAGCTGTTTTTT. Amino acid sequence: CSARRWQGGTGELFF.

Within the sample, this clonotype is medium-sized (0.01 to 0.1%). The V gene is TRBV5-1, the J gene TRBJ1-2, with 8 bases lining up with TRBD1. Germline V gene sequence: CDR1 SGHRS, CDR2 YFSETQ. The CDR3 runs 16 residues. V lost 2 bases, J lost 2 bases, and 8 bases stayed unmatched. The CDR3 loop is CASSFQVQGANYGYTF. Here the CDR3 DNA reads TGCGCCAGCAGCTTTCAAGTGCAGGGGGCGAACTATGGCTACACCTTC.

This clonotype was counted at least ten times. This chain links TRBV20-1 with TRBJ2-7; D is uncertain. V lost 3 bases to trimming and J lost 1 base, with 13 bases between them. CDR1 is DFQATT, CDR2 SNEGSKA, per germline (reference sequence). CDR3 length equals 14 residues. The CDR3 coding sequence is TGCAGTGCTAGGGAGCTTAAAGGGTCCTACGAGCAGTACTTC. Protein product: CSARELKGSYEQYF.

By share of the sample, this clonotype is medium-sized (0.01 to 0.1%). The rearrangement uses TRBV6-2 or TRBV6-3 and TRBJ2-7; D not certain. The CDR3 covers 12 residues. Trimming removed 4 bases from V and 4 bases from J, with 8 bases in between. Germline CDR1 and CDR2: MNHEY and SVGEGT. CDR3 sequence (DNA): TGTGCCAGCAGTTTAAGGGATTACGAGCAGTACTTC. Encoded protein: CASSLRDYEQYF.

Ten or more counts support this clonotype. V and J are TRBV20-1 and TRBJ2-5; the match to TRBD2 covers 11 bases. Trimming cost V 8 bases and J 3 bases; bases outside gene matches: 11. The CDR3 totals 15 residues. CDR1 DFQATT and CDR2 SNEGSKA come from the germline V gene (reference sequence). The CDR3 DNA sequence: TGCAGTTACAGACCTATGGGACTAGCGGAAGAGACCCAGTACTTC. The encoded protein is CSYRPMGLAEETQYF.

This clonotype was found many times. V gene TRBV4-2 combines with J gene TRBJ2-3; D is perhaps TRBD1 or TRBD2 (6 bases each). V dropped 2 bases and J dropped 2 bases, with 11 bases sitting between them. This CDR3 has 15 amino acids. Germline CDR1 LGHNA, CDR2 YNFKEQ. The CDR3 coding sequence is TGTGCCAGCAGCCAAAAGGGGGGCCTCACAGATACGCAGTATTTT. As protein: CASSQKGGLTDTQYF.

The genes are TRBV9 and TRBJ2-7, with 7 bases aligning to TRBD1. The CDR3 is 16 residues long. The V and J ends lost 4 bases and 4 bases, in that order; junction bases with no gene match: 14. The germline V gene has CDR1 SGDLS and CDR2 YYNGEE. The CDR3 loop reads CASSTSPGTALYEQYF. In DNA, the CDR3 is TGTGCCAGCAGCACATCCCCCGGGACAGCCTTATACGAGCAGTACTTC.

The rearrangement links TRBV20-1 to TRBJ1-5, with 8 positions matching TRBD1. Germline lookup yields CDR1 DFQATT and CDR2 SNEGSKA (reference sequence). V trimming: 0 bases; J trimming: 5 bases; junction bases outside the gene matches: 9. This CDR3 has 16 residues. This CDR3 reads CSARDLRQGYYQPQHF. The CDR3 nucleotides are TGCAGTGCTAGAGATCTCCGACAGGGGTACTATCAGCCCCAGCATTTT.

This clonotype was observed at least ten times. The V and J genes are TRBV14 and TRBJ2-1; a weak D match, TRBD1 (6 bases). This CDR3 region has 15 residues. The V gene's germline CDR1 is SGHDN and CDR2 FVKESK. Trimming took off 2 bases at V and 2 bases at J, with 10 bases between the two ends. The CDR3 loop reads CASSQRGFTYNEQFF. The CDR3 DNA reads as TGTGCCAGCAGCCAAAGGGGGTTCACCTACAATGAGCAGTTCTTC. The full variable domain, completed using reference TRBV14 and TRBJ2-1, is EAGVTQFPSHSVIEKGQTVTLRCDPISGHDNLYWYRRVMGKEIKFLLHFVKESKQDESGMPNNRFLAERTGGTYSTLKVQPAELEDSGVYFCASSQRGFTYNEQFFGPGTRLTVL.

This clonotype was detected many times. The chain recombines TRBV20-1 with TRBJ1-1; D uncertain. Deletions cut 2 bases from V and 1 base from J, with 11 bases between. Germline CDR1 and CDR2: DFQATT and SNEGSKA (reference sequence). This CDR3 region has 14 residues. The CDR3 DNA reads as TGCAGTGCTAGAACTACCACGGGGAACACTGAAGCTTTCTTT. Translation gives CSARTTTGNTEAFF.

This clonotype was observed many times. V usage is TRBV29-1 and J usage is TRBJ2-1; D might be TRBD1 (6 bases). CDR3 length equals 14 residues. V lost 3 bases and J 9 bases, leaving 18 bases between the germline ends. Germline CDR1 and CDR2: SQVTM and ANQGSEA. DNA for the CDR3: TGCAGCGTTGATCGACAGGTTGGTTCGGGTGAGCAGTTCTTC. It translates to CSVDRQVGSGEQFF.